What follows are 17 T cell receptor beta chains derived from one specimen sequenced in a study of OX40 agonist ivuxolimab in advanced cancers. Clones were read by immunoSEQ multiplex PCR, and TCRdb kept only the in-frame ones, dropping some. The data contain 39,000 or so clones, around nine tenths of them singletons. Material: CD4+ or CD8+ T cells sorted from blood, obtained in a trial of the OX40 agonist ivuxolimab. These TCRs come from an adult with an advanced solid tumor such as melanoma, head and neck, liver or kidney cancer.

This clone came up a few times. The CDR3 spells CASTFSTDTQYF. For the CDR3, the DNA is TGTGCCAGCACCTTTAGCACAGATACGCAGTATTTT. The rearrangement uses TRBV6-1 and TRBJ2-3; the D is unclear. The CDR3 is 12 residues long. V was pared by 7 bases and J by 0 bases, with 5 bases between. The germline gives CDR1 MNHNS, CDR2 SASEGT.

This chain connects TRBV10-3 to TRBJ1-1, with TRBD1 matching 9 bases. Germline CDR1 is ENHRY and CDR2 is SYGVKD. V shed 0 bases and J 4 bases; nucleotides not matched to a gene: 0. The CDR3 is 14 residues long. CDR3 region: CAISESTGGTEAFF. The CDR3 DNA follows: TGTGCCATCAGTGAGTCGACAGGGGGCACTGAAGCTTTCTTT.

This chain links TRBV5-4 with TRBJ2-7, with 8 nucleotides matching TRBD2. From germline, CDR1 is SGHNT and CDR2 YYREEE (reference sequence). This CDR3 has 17 amino acids. J lost 4 bases, V lost 4 bases, and 16 bases had no gene match. The CDR3 DNA sequence: TGTGCCAGCAGCCCTCCCCTACTGAGCGGGAGCAGGTACGAGCAGTACTTC. Protein: CASSPPLLSGSRYEQYF.

This clone has only one observation. The chain couples TRBV4-1 to TRBJ1-1; D gene unclear. V dropped 5 bases and J dropped 1 base, with 8 bases sitting between them. Looked up from germline, CDR1 is MGHRA and CDR2 is YSYEKL. The CDR3 extends over 13 amino acids. CDR3 region: CASSYGPNTEAFF. DNA for the CDR3: TGCGCCAGCAGCTACGGGCCGAACACTGAAGCTTTCTTT.

The sample holds one count of this clone. The chain links TRBV9 to TRBJ2-1; D is possibly TRBD2 (6 bases). CDR1 and CDR2 from the germline V gene are SGDLS and YYNGEE. V lost 2 bases and J 6 bases, leaving 12 bases between the germline ends. The CDR3 runs to 14 residues. The DNA for the CDR3 is TGTGCCAGCAGCGTCTATCTAGCGAGCAATGAGCAGTTCTTC. Translating it yields CASSVYLASNEQFF.

The V call is TRBV7-3, the J call TRBJ2-2; D gene ambiguous. The V end was cut by 5 bases, the J end by 6 bases, with 10 bases between. CDR3 size: 13 residues. Germline V gene data show CDR1 as SGHTA and CDR2 as FQGTGA. For the CDR3, the DNA is TGTGCCAGCAGCCCCTACCCGGCCGGGGAGCTGTTTTTT. Translation: CASSPYPAGELFF. Full variable domain (outside the CDR3, taken from reference TRBV7-3 and TRBJ2-2): GAGVSQTPSNKVTEKGKYVELRCDPISGHTALYWYRQSLGQGPEFLIYFQGTGAADDSGLPNDRFFAVRPEGSVSTLKIQRTERGDSAVYLCASSPYPAGELFFGEGSRLTVL.

The chain combines TRBV28 with TRBJ2-7, with D perhaps TRBD2 (6 bases). Germline CDR1 reads MDHEN; CDR2 reads SYDVKM. Deletions cut 10 bases from V and 4 bases from J, with 23 bases between. This CDR3 is 15 amino acids long. CDR3 loop: CATIPGGRDFYEQYF. CDR3 in DNA: TGTGCCACAATCCCTGGCGGCCGGGACTTTTACGAGCAGTACTTC.

The rearrangement joins TRBV30 to TRBJ2-7, with 8 nucleotides matching TRBD1. The CDR3 has 14 residues. The V and J ends lost 8 bases and 5 bases, in that order; junction bases with no gene match: 14. Germline V CDR1 and CDR2: GTSNPN, SVGIG (reference sequence). Here the CDR3 reads CAGRDRGSGNEQYF. Here the CDR3 DNA reads TGTGCCGGGCGCGACAGGGGTAGTGGGAACGAGCAGTACTTC.

The V gene is TRBV19, the J gene TRBJ2-3, with TRBD1 as a possible D gene (5 bases). Germline CDR1 LNHDA, CDR2 SQIVND (reference sequence). The V and J ends lost 9 bases and 3 bases respectively, with 22 bases between them. This CDR3 spans 16 amino acids. This CDR3 reads CASTQTVALGTDTQYF. In DNA, the CDR3 is TGTGCCAGCACACAGACAGTGGCCTTGGGAACAGATACGCAGTATTTT.

V usage is TRBV28 and J usage is TRBJ1-5; D gene ambiguous. V was cut by 8 bases and J by 1 base, with 9 bases left in between. This CDR3 has 13 amino acids. Germline V gene data show CDR1 as MDHEN and CDR2 as SYDVKM. Written as DNA, the CDR3 is TGTGCCAGCGGAGTCGCGAGCAATCAGCCCCAGCATTTT. This sequence encodes CASGVASNQPQHF.

The genes are TRBV9 and TRBJ1-1; D is perhaps TRBD1 (5 bases). This CDR3 is 16 amino acids long. Germline V CDR1 and CDR2: SGDLS, YYNGEE. The V and J ends lost 4 bases and 0 bases respectively, with 16 bases between them. CDR3 amino acids: CASSHRGGAMNTEAFF. CDR3 DNA: TGTGCCAGCAGCCACCGTGGTGGGGCCATGAACACTGAAGCTTTCTTT.

The gene calls are TRBV6-1 and TRBJ2-6; no reliable D call. Trimming shortened V by 7 bases and J by 4 bases, and 5 bases separated the two germline ends. Germline-derived CDR1 and CDR2 are MNHNS and SASEGT. This CDR3 has 12 amino acids. The CDR3 bases are TGTGCCAGCAAAGGCGGGGCCAACGTCCTGACTTTC. Residues: CASKGGANVLTF.

The chain recombines TRBV11-2 with TRBJ2-7; 10 nucleotides match TRBD2. Losses at the gene ends were 4 bases for V and 1 base for J; bases not matched to a gene: 16. The CDR3 covers 19 residues. The germline V gene has CDR1 SGHAT and CDR2 FQNNGV. The chain's CDR3 is CASSSPGSGRARVSYEQYF. The CDR3 bases are TGTGCCAGCAGCTCCCCGGGGAGCGGGAGGGCCAGGGTATCCTACGAGCAGTACTTC.

The chain combines TRBV11-2 with TRBJ2-3, with D perhaps matching TRBD2 (5 bases). The CDR3 runs to 14 residues. Germline CDR1 and CDR2: SGHAT and FQNNGV. Trimming cost V 8 bases and J 8 bases, with 20 bases left between them. CDR3 sequence (DNA): TGTGCCAGCCGCCACCTACGCGGGCCCAGTACGCAGTATTTT. Translating it yields CASRHLRGPSTQYF.

The chain is built from TRBV5-1 and TRBJ1-2; D is ambiguous. Trimming shortened V by 4 bases and J by 8 bases, and 15 bases separated the two germline ends. The CDR3 sequence is 13 residues long. Germline CDR1 and CDR2: SGHRS and YFSETQ. The CDR3 sequence: CASSPDIPGGYTF. The CDR3 DNA is TGCGCCAGCAGCCCTGACATCCCCGGAGGCTACACCTTC. The full variable domain, completed using reference TRBV5-1 and TRBJ1-2, is KAGVTQTPRYLIKTRGQQVTLSCSPISGHRSVSWYQQTPGQGLQFLFEYFSETQRNKGNFPGRFSGRQFSNSRSEMNVSTLELGDSALYLCASSPDIPGGYTFGSGTRLTVV.

The J gene is TRBJ1-4, the V gene TRBV4-1; no definite D call. Germline assignment: CDR1 MGHRA and CDR2 YSYEKL. There are 15 residues in the CDR3. The V end was cut by 1 base, the J end by 0 bases, with 6 bases between. CDR3 sequence: CASSQAGATNEKLFF. In DNA, the CDR3 is TGCGCCAGCAGCCAAGCGGGCGCAACTAATGAAAAACTGTTTTTT.

This chain connects TRBV27 to TRBJ2-7; possible D gene TRBD2, 6 bases. The V gene lost 6 bases and the J gene lost 5 bases, with 20 bases spanning the gap. CDR1 and CDR2 (germline): MNHEY, SMNVEV (reference sequence). CDR3 size: 15 residues. CDR3 amino acids: CASSHHGTVGNEQYF. The CDR3 DNA is TGTGCCAGCAGCCACCATGGGACTGTAGGGAACGAGCAGTACTTC.